These 26 T cell receptor beta chains originate from one sample sequenced in a study of Ad26.COV2.S vaccination and SARS-CoV-2 variants. The treatment is: approximately 18 received Ad26.COV2.S at low or high dose, single or two shots; 5 received placebo; per-sample allocation not given. Material that was analyzed had been drawn on day 63 after the first vaccine or placebo injection. Libraries were prepared by immunoSEQ multiplex PCR; TCRdb keeps only in-frame clonotypes and omits some of them. The sample shows roughly 350,000 clones, around 87% of them seen only once. This material consisted of peripheral blood, taken in a trial of Ad26.COV2.S vaccine versus placebo. All receptors derive from a person between 18 and 59 years old who received the Ad26.COV2.S COVID-19 vaccine or a placebo.

This clone came up once. The rearrangement links TRBV6-5 to TRBJ1-5; D not resolved. V lost 5 bases to trimming and J lost 0 bases, with 8 bases between them. Looked up from germline, CDR1 is MNHEY and CDR2 is SVGAGI. This CDR3 spans 14 amino acids. The CDR3 coding sequence is TGTGCCAGCAGTCCCCTGGATAGCAATCAGCCCCAGCATTTT. Its translation is CASSPLDSNQPQHF.

This clone was seen a few times. This chain links TRBV12-3 or TRBV12-4 with TRBJ1-1; D possibly corresponds to TRBD1 (5 bases). The CDR3 sequence is 13 residues long. Trimming pared 7 bases from V and 4 bases from J, leaving 13 bases between. The CDR3 sequence is CASTSLDSTEAFF. The CDR3 region has the DNA TGTGCCAGCACCTCCCTCGACAGCACTGAAGCTTTCTTT.

The J gene is TRBJ2-3, the V gene TRBV6-2 or TRBV6-3; 13 nucleotides match TRBD2. Per the germline V gene, CDR1 is MNHEY and CDR2 is SVGEGT. The V segment lost 5 bases and the J segment 6 bases; nucleotides outside the gene matches: 8. There are 16 residues in the CDR3. CDR3 bases: TGTGCCAGCAGTAGACTAGCGGGGGGCGGGATGGATACGCAGTATTTT. This translates into CASSRLAGGGMDTQYF.

V gene TRBV10-3 combines with J gene TRBJ1-2; D unresolved. Germline values: CDR1 ENHRY, CDR2 SYGVKD. Trimming cost V 3 bases and J 5 bases, with 13 bases left between them. The CDR3 runs to 14 residues. This CDR3 reads CAISDPASTYGYTF. The CDR3 DNA sequence: TGTGCCATCAGTGACCCTGCTTCTACGTATGGCTACACCTTC.

The chain joins TRBV27 to TRBJ1-4; 9 bases agree with TRBD1. The CDR3 is made up of 15 amino acids. With V trimmed by 2 bases and J by 8 bases, 6 bases remained unmatched. The germline V gene encodes CDR1 MNHEY and CDR2 SMNVEV (reference sequence). The CDR3, as DNA: TGTGCCAGCAGTTTAACCGACAGGGGGAGGGAAAAACTGTTTTTT. This translates into CASSLTDRGREKLFF. Complete variable domain (other parts from reference TRBV27 and TRBJ1-4): EAQVTQNPRYLITVTGKKLTVTCSQNMNHEYMSWYRQDPGLGLRQIYYSMNVEVTDKGDVPEGYKVSRKEKRNFPLILESPSPNQTSLYFCASSLTDRGREKLFFGSGTQLSVL.

In this sample, this clone turned up a few times. The chain is built from TRBV7-9 and TRBJ1-1, with no clear D. Deletions cut 2 bases from V and 5 bases from J, with 12 bases between. The CDR3 totals 14 residues. Germline V gene sequence: CDR1 SEHNR, CDR2 FQNEAQ (reference sequence). The CDR3 region has the DNA TGTGCCAGCAGCTTACACGGGGATGGTACTGAAGCTTTCTTT. Translated: CASSLHGDGTEAFF.

This clone was picked up a small number of times. V and J are TRBV27 and TRBJ1-5, with TRBD1 matching over 8 bases. The V gene's germline CDR1 is MNHEY and CDR2 SMNVEV (reference sequence). Trimming cost V 9 bases and J 3 bases; bases outside gene matches: 7. The CDR3 extends over 14 amino acids. DNA for the CDR3: TGTGCCAGTTCCAGGGGGCTCGACAATCAGCCCCAGCATTTT. Translating it yields CASSRGLDNQPQHF.

The chain joins TRBV5-4 to TRBJ1-4, with 7 bases fitting TRBD1. CDR1 and CDR2 from the germline V gene are SGHNT and YYREEE (reference sequence). V was pared by 0 bases and J by 8 bases, with 10 bases of the junction left unmatched. The CDR3 has 16 amino acids. Here the CDR3 reads CASSLGRQGGLEKLFF. The CDR3 region has the DNA TGTGCCAGCAGCTTGGGGAGACAGGGCGGACTCGAAAAACTGTTTTTT.

The chain joins TRBV7-6 to TRBJ2-1; 10 bases match TRBD2. The CDR3 is 15 residues long. Germline lookup yields CDR1 SGHVS and CDR2 FNYEAQ. V lost 5 bases and J lost 5; bases outside the gene matches: 6. The CDR3 nucleotides read TGTGCCAGCAGCGGGGTTACTAGCGGGGACAATGAGCAGTTCTTC. Translating it yields CASSGVTSGDNEQFF.

The chain carries TRBV7-9 and TRBJ2-7, with 7 nucleotides matching TRBD1. V was clipped by 5 bases and J by 0 bases; unmatched bases: 4. CDR1 and CDR2 from the germline V gene are SEHNR and FQNEAQ (reference sequence). The CDR3 is made up of 14 amino acids. As DNA, the CDR3 is TGTGCCAGCAGCCGGGACAGTTTCTCCTACGAGCAGTACTTC. Its protein product is CASSRDSFSYEQYF.

The V call is TRBV10-3, the J call TRBJ2-5, with TRBD2 identical over 7 bases. Germline V lookup: CDR1 ENHRY, CDR2 SYGVKD. V shed 6 bases and J 2 bases; nucleotides not matched to a gene: 3. CDR3 size: 13 residues. The CDR3 DNA reads as TGTGCCATCAGGGGGGGGGAACAAGAGACCCAGTACTTC. Translating it yields CAIRGGEQETQYF.

A few counts support this clone. Other DNA sequences in this specimen translate into the identical CDR3. The chain couples TRBV7-9 to TRBJ1-1; D not resolved. The CDR3 is 12 residues long. CDR1 is SEHNR, CDR2 FQNEAQ, per germline (reference sequence). Trimming shortened V by 2 bases and J by 1 base, and 2 bases separated the two germline ends. The CDR3 is CASSLQNTEAFF. CDR3 coding DNA: TGTGCCAGCAGCTTACAGAACACTGAAGCTTTCTTT.

The chain combines TRBV7-2 with TRBJ2-7; D ambiguous. V lost 4 bases, J lost 2 bases, and 15 bases lay in between. Germline V CDR1 and CDR2: SGHTA, FQGNSA. The CDR3 contains 15 residues. CDR3 sequence: CASSYIPAAAYEQYF. The CDR3 bases are TGTGCCAGCAGCTACATCCCGGCGGCCGCCTACGAGCAGTACTTC. The whole variable domain, filled in from reference TRBV7-2 and TRBJ2-7, reads GAGVSQSPSNKVTEKGKDVELRCDPISGHTALYWYRQSLGQGLEFLIYFQGNSAPDKSGLPSDRFSAERTGGSVSTLTIQRTQQEDSAVYLCASSYIPAAAYEQYFGPGTRLTVT.

The chain uses TRBV6-5 and TRBJ2-4, with 9 bases fitting TRBD1. CDR3 length: 14 amino acids. Germline V gene lookup returns CDR1 MNHEY and CDR2 SVGAGI. V trimming: 6 bases; J trimming: 7 bases; junction bases outside the gene matches: 7. The chain's CDR3 is CASRYRGLENIQYF. In DNA, the CDR3 is TGTGCCAGCAGATACAGGGGGCTGGAGAACATTCAGTACTTC.

The J gene is TRBJ2-7, the V gene TRBV5-8; D possibly uses TRBD1 or TRBD2 (6 bases each). This CDR3 has 15 residues. V was trimmed by 4 bases and J by 2 bases, leaving 16 bases between them. CDR1 is SGHTS and CDR2 is YDEGEE in the germline V gene. The CDR3 DNA follows: TGTGCCAGCAGCCCCATTGGGGGGCCTACCTACGAGCAGTACTTC. Translating gives CASSPIGGPTYEQYF.

The rearrangement links TRBV6-6 to TRBJ1-2, with D unresolved. This CDR3 has 12 amino acids. V was cut by 4 bases and J by 3 bases, with 6 bases left in between. CDR1 is MNHNY, CDR2 SVGAGI, per germline (reference sequence). CDR3 amino acids: CASSSTYYGYTF. CDR3 bases: TGTGCCAGCAGTTCCACGTACTATGGCTACACCTTC.

This clone was seen a single time. The chain uses TRBV19 and TRBJ2-5, with 8 bases fitting TRBD1. Germline V CDR1 and CDR2: LNHDA, SQIVND (reference sequence). J was trimmed by 1 base and V by 5 bases; bases with no gene match: 9. CDR3 length: 16 residues. CDR3 nucleotide sequence: TGTGCCAGTAGTCCTTTACCCGGGACAGGCCAAGAGACCCAGTACTTC. Encoded protein: CASSPLPGTGQETQYF.

CDR3 amino acids: CASSDGPFGYTF. CDR3 coding DNA: TGCGCCAGCAGCGATGGCCCCTTTGGCTACACCTTC. V and J are TRBV5-1 and TRBJ1-2; D not certain. Trimming left V 4 bases short and J 7 bases short, with 11 bases between. Germline V gene sequence: CDR1 SGHRS, CDR2 YFSETQ. The CDR3 is 12 amino acids.

The chain recombines TRBV6-6 with TRBJ2-3, with D tentatively TRBD2 (6 bases). CDR3 length equals 12 residues. Per the germline V gene, CDR1 is MNHNY and CDR2 is SVGAGI (reference sequence). The V end was cut by 7 bases, the J end by 9 bases, with 14 bases between. This CDR3 is CASTWTGGTQYF. In DNA form, the CDR3 reads TGTGCCAGCACCTGGACCGGAGGGACGCAGTATTTT.

The J gene is TRBJ2-7, the V gene TRBV6-7, with no clear D. TRBV6-7 counts as an open reading frame of uncertain function. The CDR3 has 16 residues. The V and J ends lost 2 bases and 4 bases respectively, with 18 bases between them. This chain's CDR3 is CASSYGIQVSPYEQYF. The CDR3 coding sequence is TGTGCCAGCAGTTACGGGATCCAGGTATCCCCGTACGAGCAGTACTTC.

The rearrangement uses TRBV9 and TRBJ2-3; 8 nucleotides agree with TRBD2. In germline, CDR1 is SGDLS, CDR2 YYNGEE. CDR3 length: 18 residues. The J segment lost 0 bases and the V segment lost 0 bases, leaving 9 bases of the junction unmatched. The CDR3 DNA reads TGTGCCAGCAGCGTAGACCGGGGGGGCCCTTATAGCACAGATACGCAGTATTTT. It specifies CASSVDRGGPYSTDTQYF.

The CDR3 DNA sequence: TGTGCCAGTAGTCCGGGTCGGTCTAATGCTCTGGGAAACACCATATATTTT. Translating gives CASSPGRSNALGNTIYF. This chain joins TRBV19 and TRBJ1-3, with no clear D. Trimming shortened V by 5 bases and J by 4 bases, and 21 bases separated the two germline ends. In germline, CDR1 is LNHDA, CDR2 SQIVND (reference sequence). CDR3 length equals 17 residues.

CDR3 protein: CAWSVGAPAEAFF. The CDR3, as DNA: TGTGCCTGGAGTGTAGGGGCCCCGGCTGAAGCTTTCTTT. This chain connects TRBV30 to TRBJ1-1; TRBD1 is a possible D gene (5 bases). With 0 bases removed from V and 6 bases from J, the gap between germline ends came to 11 bases. The germline V gene encodes CDR1 GTSNPN and CDR2 SVGIG (reference sequence). There are 13 residues in the CDR3.

The V gene is TRBV9, the J gene TRBJ2-7, with TRBD2 matching 7 bases. V lost 3 bases to trimming and J lost 5 bases; unmatched junction nucleotides: 11. The CDR3 sequence is 15 residues long. Per the germline V gene, CDR1 is SGDLS and CDR2 is YYNGEE. This chain's CDR3 is CASSGEGSAVNEQYF. As DNA, the CDR3 is TGTGCCAGCAGCGGGGAGGGGTCCGCTGTGAACGAGCAGTACTTC. The full variable domain, rest sourced from reference TRBV9 and TRBJ2-7, is DSGVTQTPKHLITATGQRVTLRCSPRSGDLSVYWYQQSLDQGLQFLIQYYNGEERAKGNILERFSAQQFPDLHSELNLSSLELGDSALYFCASSGEGSAVNEQYFGPGTRLTVT.

CDR3 amino acids: CASSWGQGPGFYEQYF. The CDR3 DNA is TGTGCCAGCAGTTGGGGACAGGGGCCCGGGTTCTACGAGCAGTACTTC. This chain links TRBV6-5 with TRBJ2-7, with 10 bases fitting TRBD1. Unmatched junction bases numbered 9, after V lost 4 bases and J lost 3 bases. The CDR3 sequence is 16 residues long. Germline CDR1 MNHEY, CDR2 SVGAGI.

The chain recombines TRBV12-3 or TRBV12-4 with TRBJ1-5; D gene unclear. V lost 1 base to trimming and J lost 7 bases, with 5 bases between them. This CDR3 spans 12 amino acids. The CDR3 region is CASSLVGQPQHF. The CDR3 DNA reads TGTGCCAGCAGTTTAGTGGGACAGCCCCAGCATTTT.